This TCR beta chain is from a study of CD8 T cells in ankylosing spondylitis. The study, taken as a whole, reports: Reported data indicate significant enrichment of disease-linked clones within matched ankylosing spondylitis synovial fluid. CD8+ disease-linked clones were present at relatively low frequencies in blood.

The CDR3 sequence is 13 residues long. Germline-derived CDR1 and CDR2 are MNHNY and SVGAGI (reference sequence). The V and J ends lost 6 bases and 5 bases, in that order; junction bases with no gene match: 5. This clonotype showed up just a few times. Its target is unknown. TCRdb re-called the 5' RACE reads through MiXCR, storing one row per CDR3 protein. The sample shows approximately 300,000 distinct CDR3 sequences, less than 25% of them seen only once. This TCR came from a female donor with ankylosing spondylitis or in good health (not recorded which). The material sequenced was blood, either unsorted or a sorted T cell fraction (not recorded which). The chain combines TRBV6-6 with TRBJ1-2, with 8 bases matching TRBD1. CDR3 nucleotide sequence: TGTGCCAGCAGGACGACAGGGGAATATGGCTACACCTTC. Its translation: CASRTTGEYGYTF.